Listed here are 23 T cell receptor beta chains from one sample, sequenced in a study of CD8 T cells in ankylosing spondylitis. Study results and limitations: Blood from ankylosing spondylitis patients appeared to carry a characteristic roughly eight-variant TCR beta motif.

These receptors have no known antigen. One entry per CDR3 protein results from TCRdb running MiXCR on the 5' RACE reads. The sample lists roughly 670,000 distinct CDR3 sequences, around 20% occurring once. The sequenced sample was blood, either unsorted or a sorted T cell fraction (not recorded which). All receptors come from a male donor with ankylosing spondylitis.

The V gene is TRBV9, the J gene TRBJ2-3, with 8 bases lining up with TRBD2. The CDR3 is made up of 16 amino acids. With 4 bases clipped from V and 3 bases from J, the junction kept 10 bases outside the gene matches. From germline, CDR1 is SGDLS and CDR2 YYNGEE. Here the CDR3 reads CASSPSPGTSTDTQYF. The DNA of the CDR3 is TGTGCCAGCAGCCCGAGTCCCGGGACTAGTACAGATACGCAGTATTTT.

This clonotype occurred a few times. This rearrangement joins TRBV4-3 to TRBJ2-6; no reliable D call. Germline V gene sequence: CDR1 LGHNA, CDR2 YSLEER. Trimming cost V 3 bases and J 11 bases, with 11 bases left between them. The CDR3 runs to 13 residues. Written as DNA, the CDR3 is TGCGCCAGCAGCCAGGGAATGTTGGACGTCCTGACTTTC. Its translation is CASSQGMLDVLTF.

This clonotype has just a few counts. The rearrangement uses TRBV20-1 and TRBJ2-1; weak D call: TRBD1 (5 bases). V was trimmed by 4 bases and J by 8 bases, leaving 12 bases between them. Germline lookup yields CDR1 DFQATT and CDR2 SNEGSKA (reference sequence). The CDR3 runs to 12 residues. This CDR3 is CSATGPGYEQFF. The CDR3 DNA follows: TGCAGTGCTACAGGGCCCGGGTATGAGCAGTTCTTC.

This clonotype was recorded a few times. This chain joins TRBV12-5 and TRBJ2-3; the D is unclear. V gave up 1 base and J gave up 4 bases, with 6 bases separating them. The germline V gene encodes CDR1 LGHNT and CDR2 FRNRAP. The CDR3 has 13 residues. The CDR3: CASGLGFPDTQYF. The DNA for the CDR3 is TGTGCTAGTGGTTTGGGGTTCCCAGATACGCAGTATTTT.

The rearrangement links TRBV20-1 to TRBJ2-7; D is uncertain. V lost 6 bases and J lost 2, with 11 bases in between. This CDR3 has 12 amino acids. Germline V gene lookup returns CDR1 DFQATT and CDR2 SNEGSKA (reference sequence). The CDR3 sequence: CSATTFTYEQYF. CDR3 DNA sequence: TGCAGTGCGACCACATTTACCTACGAGCAGTACTTC.

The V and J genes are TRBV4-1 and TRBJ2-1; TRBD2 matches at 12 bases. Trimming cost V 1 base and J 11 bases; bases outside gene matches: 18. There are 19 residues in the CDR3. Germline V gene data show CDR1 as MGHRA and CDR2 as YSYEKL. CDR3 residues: CASSQVRLPTLAGGPQQFF. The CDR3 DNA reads TGCGCCAGCAGCCAAGTCCGACTCCCCACGCTAGCGGGGGGGCCCCAGCAGTTCTTC.

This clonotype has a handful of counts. The CDR3 nucleotides read TGCAGCGTTCTCAGCCCTCGGGGCACCGGGGAGCTGTTTTTT. Translating gives CSVLSPRGTGELFF. The chain combines TRBV29-1 with TRBJ2-2, with D possibly being TRBD2 (5 bases). Germline CDR1 reads SQVTM; CDR2 reads ANQGSEA. V lost 5 bases, J lost 4 bases, and 14 bases lay in between. The CDR3 is 14 amino acids.

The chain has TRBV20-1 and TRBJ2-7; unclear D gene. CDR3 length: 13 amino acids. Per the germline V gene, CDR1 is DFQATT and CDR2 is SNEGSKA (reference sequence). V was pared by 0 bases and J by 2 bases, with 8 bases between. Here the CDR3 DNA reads TGCAGTGCTAGAGAGGCCGGCACCTACGAGCAGTACTTC. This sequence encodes CSAREAGTYEQYF.

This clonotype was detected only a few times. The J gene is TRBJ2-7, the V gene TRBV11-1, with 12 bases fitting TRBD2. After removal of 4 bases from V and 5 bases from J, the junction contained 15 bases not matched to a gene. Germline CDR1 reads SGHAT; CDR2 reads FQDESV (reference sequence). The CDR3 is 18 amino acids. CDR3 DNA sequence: TGTGCCAGCAGCTCCGTTGGGGCTAGCGGGAGGGCCCTAGACGAGCAGTACTTC. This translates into CASSSVGASGRALDEQYF.

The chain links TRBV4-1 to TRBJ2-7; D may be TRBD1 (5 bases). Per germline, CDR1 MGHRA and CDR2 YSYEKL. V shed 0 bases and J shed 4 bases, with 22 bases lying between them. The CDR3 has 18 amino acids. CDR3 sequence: CASSQDNGGPLGQYEQYF. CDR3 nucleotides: TGCGCCAGCAGCCAAGACAATGGTGGCCCCCTGGGGCAATACGAGCAGTACTTC.

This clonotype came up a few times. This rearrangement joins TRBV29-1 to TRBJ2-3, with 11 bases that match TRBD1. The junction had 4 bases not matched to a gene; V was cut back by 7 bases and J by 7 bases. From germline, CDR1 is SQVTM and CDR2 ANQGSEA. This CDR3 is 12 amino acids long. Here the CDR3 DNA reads TGCAGCGGGGACAGGGGGGACCATACGCAGTATTTT. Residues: CSGDRGDHTQYF.

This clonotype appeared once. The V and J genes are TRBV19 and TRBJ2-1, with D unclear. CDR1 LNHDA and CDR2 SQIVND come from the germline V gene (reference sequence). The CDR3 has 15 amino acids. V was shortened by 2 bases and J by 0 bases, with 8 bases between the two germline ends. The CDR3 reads CASSITRNSYNEQFF. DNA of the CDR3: TGTGCCAGTAGTATAACGAGGAACTCCTACAATGAGCAGTTCTTC. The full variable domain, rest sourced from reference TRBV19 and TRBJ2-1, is DGGITQSPKYLFRKEGQNVTLSCEQNLNHDAMYWYRQDPGQGLRLIYYSQIVNDFQKGDIAEGYSVSREKKESFPLTVTSAQKNPTAFYLCASSITRNSYNEQFFGPGTRLTVL.

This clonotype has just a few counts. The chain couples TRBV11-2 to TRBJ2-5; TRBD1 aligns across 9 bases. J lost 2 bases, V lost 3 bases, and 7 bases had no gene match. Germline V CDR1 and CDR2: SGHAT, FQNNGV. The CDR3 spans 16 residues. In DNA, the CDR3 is TGTGCCAGCAGCTTGGAGGGACAGGGCTTACAAGAGACCCAGTACTTC. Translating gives CASSLEGQGLQETQYF. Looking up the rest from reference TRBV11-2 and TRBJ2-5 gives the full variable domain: EAGVAQSPRYKIIEKRQSVAFWCNPISGHATLYWYQQILGQGPKLLIQFQNNGVVDDSQLPKDRFSAERLKGVDSTLKIQPAKLEDSAVYLCASSLEGQGLQETQYFGPGTRLLVL.

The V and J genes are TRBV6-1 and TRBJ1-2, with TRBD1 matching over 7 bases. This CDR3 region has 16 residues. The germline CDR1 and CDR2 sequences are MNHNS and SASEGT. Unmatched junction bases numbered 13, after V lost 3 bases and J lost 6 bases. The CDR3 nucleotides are TGTGCCAGCAGTGAGACAGGGATCCCCGACGAGGATGGCTACACCTTC. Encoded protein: CASSETGIPDEDGYTF.

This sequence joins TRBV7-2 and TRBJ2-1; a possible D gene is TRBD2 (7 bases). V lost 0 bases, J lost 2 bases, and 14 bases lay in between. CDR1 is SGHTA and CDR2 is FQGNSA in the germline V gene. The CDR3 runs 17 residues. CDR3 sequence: CASSLAPAGATYNEQFF. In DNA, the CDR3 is TGTGCCAGCAGCTTAGCGCCTGCGGGGGCCACCTACAATGAGCAGTTCTTC.

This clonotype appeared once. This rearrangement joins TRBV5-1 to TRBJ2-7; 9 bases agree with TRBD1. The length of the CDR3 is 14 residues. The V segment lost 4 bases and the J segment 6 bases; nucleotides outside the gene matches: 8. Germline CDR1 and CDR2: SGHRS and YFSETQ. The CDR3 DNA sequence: TGCGCCAGCAGCGAGACAGGGGGATGGGTCGAGCAGTACTTC. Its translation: CASSETGGWVEQYF. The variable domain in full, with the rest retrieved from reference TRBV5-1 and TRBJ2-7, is KAGVTQTPRYLIKTRGQQVTLSCSPISGHRSVSWYQQTPGQGLQFLFEYFSETQRNKGNFPGRFSGRQFSNSRSEMNVSTLELGDSALYLCASSETGGWVEQYFGPGTRLTVT.

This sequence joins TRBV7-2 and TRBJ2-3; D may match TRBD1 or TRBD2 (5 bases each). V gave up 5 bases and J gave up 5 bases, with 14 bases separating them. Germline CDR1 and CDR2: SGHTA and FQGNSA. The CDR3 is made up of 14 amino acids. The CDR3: CASSTGAAGDTQYF. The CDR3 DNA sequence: TGTGCCAGCAGCACCGGGGCCGCGGGAGATACGCAGTATTTT. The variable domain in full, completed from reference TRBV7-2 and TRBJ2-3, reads GAGVSQSPSNKVTEKGKDVELRCDPISGHTALYWYRQSLGQGLEFLIYFQGNSAPDKSGLPSDRFSAERTGGSVSTLTIQRTQQEDSAVYLCASSTGAAGDTQYFGPGTRLTVL.

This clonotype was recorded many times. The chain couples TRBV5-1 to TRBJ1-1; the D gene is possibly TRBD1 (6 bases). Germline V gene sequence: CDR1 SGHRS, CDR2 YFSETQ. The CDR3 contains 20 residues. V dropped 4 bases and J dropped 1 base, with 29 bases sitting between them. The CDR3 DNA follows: TGCGCCAGCAGCACTGGGGGCTTCTTGGGGACGGAGCGTAGGAACACTGAAGCTTTCTTT. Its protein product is CASSTGGFLGTERRNTEAFF.

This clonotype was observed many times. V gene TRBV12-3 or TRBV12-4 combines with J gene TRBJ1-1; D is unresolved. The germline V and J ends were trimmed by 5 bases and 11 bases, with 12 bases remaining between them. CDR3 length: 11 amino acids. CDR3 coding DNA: TGTGCCAGCAGTCCCATGGTTCGGGCTTTCTTT. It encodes CASSPMVRAFF.

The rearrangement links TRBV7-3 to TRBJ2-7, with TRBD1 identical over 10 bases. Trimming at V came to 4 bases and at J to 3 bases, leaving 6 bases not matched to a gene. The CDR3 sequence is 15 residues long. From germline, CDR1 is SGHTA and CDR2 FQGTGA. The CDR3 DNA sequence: TGTGCCAGCAGCTCAACAGGGGACAGGGGCTACGAGCAGTACTTC. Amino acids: CASSSTGDRGYEQYF.

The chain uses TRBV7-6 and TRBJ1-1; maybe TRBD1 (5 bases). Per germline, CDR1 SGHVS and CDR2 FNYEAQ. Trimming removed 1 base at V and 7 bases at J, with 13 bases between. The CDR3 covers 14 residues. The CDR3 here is CASSLGRDVGEAFF. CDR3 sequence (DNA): TGTGCCAGCAGCTTAGGCAGGGATGTGGGTGAAGCTTTCTTT.

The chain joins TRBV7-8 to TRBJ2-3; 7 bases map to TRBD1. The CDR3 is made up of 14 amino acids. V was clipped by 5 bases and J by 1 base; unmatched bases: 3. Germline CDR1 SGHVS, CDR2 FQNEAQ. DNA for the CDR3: TGTGCCAGCAGCGACGACAGGGGCACAGATACGCAGTATTTT. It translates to CASSDDRGTDTQYF.

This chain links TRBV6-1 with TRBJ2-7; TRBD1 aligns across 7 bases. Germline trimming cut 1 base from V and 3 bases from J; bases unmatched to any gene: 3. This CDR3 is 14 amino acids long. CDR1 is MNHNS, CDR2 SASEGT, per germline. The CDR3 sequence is CASSEEGAYYEQYF. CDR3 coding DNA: TGTGCCAGCAGTGAAGAGGGGGCATACTACGAGCAGTACTTC.